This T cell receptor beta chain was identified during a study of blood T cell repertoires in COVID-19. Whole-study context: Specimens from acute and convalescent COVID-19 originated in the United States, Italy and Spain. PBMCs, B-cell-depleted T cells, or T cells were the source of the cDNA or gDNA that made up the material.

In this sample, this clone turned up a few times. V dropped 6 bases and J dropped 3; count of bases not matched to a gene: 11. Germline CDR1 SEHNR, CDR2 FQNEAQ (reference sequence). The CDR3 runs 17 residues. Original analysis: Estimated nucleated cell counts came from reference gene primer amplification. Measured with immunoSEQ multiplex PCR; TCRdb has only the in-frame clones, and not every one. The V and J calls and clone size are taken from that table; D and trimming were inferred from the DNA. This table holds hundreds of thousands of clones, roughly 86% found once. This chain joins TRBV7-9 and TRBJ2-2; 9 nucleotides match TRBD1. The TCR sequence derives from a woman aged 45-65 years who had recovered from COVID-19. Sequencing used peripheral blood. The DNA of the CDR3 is TGTGCCAGCAGTTCCAAGGGCCGGACAGGGGACACCGGGGAGCTGTTTTTT. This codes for CASSSKGRTGDTGELFF.